The 9 T cell receptor beta chains presented below share a single source sample, sequenced in a study of regulatory T cells in long-lasting Graves disease. Time point reported: persistent/refractory GD, antithyroid drugs over 5 years with positive TRAb. From PBMCs, RNA was extracted and then used to make the TCR library. Both iRepertoire HTBI primers and Arm-PCR of CDR3 regions were used to build the TCR beta libraries. Each CDR3 protein is one row after TCRdb ran MiXCR on the multiplex PCR reads. This sample carries hundreds of thousands of distinct CDR3 sequences, approximately 21% of them seen once, and the ten largest clones take less than 9%. This material consisted of peripheral blood mononuclear cells (PBMCs), taken when the disease was refractory, from a patient treated with antithyroid drugs. These receptors were collected from a female donor with Graves disease.

CDR3 protein: CASSAGTSGTDTQYF. DNA of the CDR3: TGTGCCAGCAGCGCCGGGACTAGCGGCACAGATACGCAGTATTTT. This chain links TRBV7-9 with TRBJ2-3; 10 bases line up with TRBD2. V dropped 5 bases and J dropped 1; count of bases not matched to a gene: 3. Germline assignment: CDR1 SEHNR and CDR2 FQNEAQ (reference sequence). The CDR3 sequence is 15 residues long.

This clonotype was found many times. The rearrangement uses TRBV2 and TRBJ1-4, with D possibly matching TRBD1 (6 bases). Germline loops: CDR1 SNHLY, CDR2 FYNNEI. CDR3 length: 14 amino acids. V shed 4 bases and J shed 8 bases, with 14 bases lying between them. CDR3: CASSVRGGVEKLFF. CDR3 nucleotide sequence: TGTGCCAGCAGTGTCAGGGGAGGAGTAGAAAAACTGTTTTTT.

This clonotype came up many times. The V gene is TRBV3-1, the J gene TRBJ1-1, with D uncertain. V dropped 4 bases and J dropped 8 bases, with 11 bases sitting between them. There are 12 residues in the CDR3. CDR1 is LGHDT, CDR2 YNNKEL, per germline (reference sequence). The CDR3 sequence: CASSPTGGEAFF. CDR3 bases: TGTGCCAGCAGCCCCACCGGCGGAGAAGCTTTCTTT.

In regard to this clonotype: With a much larger clone just one base away, this may be a read error. This sequence joins TRBV5-1 and TRBJ1-4; D not resolved. This CDR3 has 12 residues. Per the germline V gene, CDR1 is SGHRS and CDR2 is YFSETQ. CDR3 in amino acids: CVSSLDDIKLFF. The CDR3 DNA follows: TGCGTCAGCAGCTTGGATGATATAAAACTGTTTTTT.

This clonotype was found many times. The J gene is TRBJ2-5, the V gene TRBV20-1, with 8 bases lining up with TRBD2. This CDR3 contains 13 residues. Trimming at V came to 2 bases and at J to 5 bases, leaving 4 bases not matched to a gene. Germline V CDR1 and CDR2: DFQATT, SNEGSKA (reference sequence). The CDR3 here is CSARFGREETQYF. The CDR3 DNA reads as TGCAGTGCTAGATTCGGGAGGGAGGAGACCCAGTACTTC.

About this clonotype: A much larger clone sits a single nucleotide away, making a read error possible. The chain uses TRBV5-6 and TRBJ2-5; D possibly matches TRBD1 or TRBD2 (5 bases each). The germline CDR1 and CDR2 sequences are SGHDT and YYEEEE. Trimming removed 5 bases at V and 4 bases at J, with 18 bases between. This CDR3 has 15 amino acids. This CDR3 reads CASRLPQPGRETQYF. The CDR3 DNA reads TGTGCCAGCAGGTTGCCCCAGCCGGGGCGAGAGACCCAGTACTTC.

J is TRBJ2-5 and V is TRBV5-1; 9 nucleotides agree with TRBD2. The germline V gene has CDR1 SGHRS and CDR2 YFSETQ. There are 14 residues in the CDR3. V was pared by 7 bases and J by 4 bases, with 8 bases of the junction left unmatched. The CDR3 DNA sequence: TGCGCCAGCGCCGGGACTAGCATTCGAGAGACCCAGTACTTC. Translation: CASAGTSIRETQYF.

This sequence joins TRBV6-1 and TRBJ1-3; 7 bases map to TRBD1. Germline CDR1 MNHNS, CDR2 SASEGT. With V trimmed by 8 bases and J by 4 bases, 8 bases remained unmatched. This CDR3 has 14 amino acids. The chain's CDR3 is CASYRGSWGNTIYF. The CDR3 DNA reads as TGTGCCAGCTACAGGGGAAGTTGGGGAAACACCATATATTTT.

This clonotype was observed at least ten times. This sequence joins TRBV2 and TRBJ1-4; 7 bases agree with TRBD1. CDR3 length: 15 residues. Per the germline V gene, CDR1 is SNHLY and CDR2 is FYNNEI. Losses at the gene ends were 6 bases for V and 6 bases for J; bases not matched to a gene: 10. CDR3 in DNA: TGTGCCAGCAGCCAAAGACAGGGTCGTGATGAAAAACTGTTTTTT. It yields the protein CASSQRQGRDEKLFF. The full variable domain, completed using reference TRBV2 and TRBJ1-4, is EPEVTQTPSHQVTQMGQEVILRCVPISNHLYFYWYRQILGQKVEFLVSFYNNEISEKSEIFDDQFSVERPDGSNFTLKIRSTKLEDSAMYFCASSQRQGRDEKLFFGSGTQLSVL.